This T cell receptor (beta chain) derives from a study of yellow fever vaccine responses in identical twins (dated by TCRdb to between 2018 and 2020). Background on the whole study: In the study, vaccine-responding T cell clones were precisely tracked in identical twins.

As regards this clonotype: It has no known antigen specificity. No qualities accompany the bases; no much larger clone lies one base away.

CDR3 length: 15 amino acids, cysteine to phenylalanine. Only the CDR3 DNA stays, 45 bases, in frame from base 1. The germline V gene sets CDR1 to SGHNT and CDR2 to YENEEA. At the junction V is shortened by 4 bases and J by 5 bases, with 16 bases in between. The library was prepared using RT-PCR. Sequencing used an Illumina HiSeq 2500. TCRdb reran the public reads through fastp at Q25 and MiXCR, keeping productive beta chains. Each CDR3 protein gets just one entry, which takes the most common genes and DNA from the rows behind it. For this sample there are 30,000 to 35,000 distinct CDR3 sequences; 50% to 75% appear just once. Roughly 4.7% of the sample rests with the top ten. General study outcomes and caveats: The authors reported that the T cell response to vaccination in identical twins appeared partly convergent and partly personalized.

The chain was built from TRBV11-3 and TRBJ2-3; TRBD2 could be the D gene, as 6 bases match. The clonotype was recovered from a woman under 30 who received the yellow fever vaccine. Donor details come from another sample of the same person, matched by shared clones. The sample in question was T cells from blood (PBMCs), unsorted or a sorted subset (not recorded which), obtained before or after yellow fever vaccination (not recorded which). This receptor carries the CDR3 CASSYHWREIDTQYF. The DNA is as follows: TGTGCCAGCAGCTACCACTGGCGGGAAATAGATACGCAGTATTTT.